The sequence of this T cell receptor beta chain was determined in a study of blood T cell repertoires in COVID-19. As for the study in general: Acute and convalescent COVID-19 specimens originated in the United States, Italy and Spain.

Method: immunoSEQ multiplex PCR; TCRdb's copy keeps in-frame clones and lacks some. The profile covers some 320,000 clones, with roughly 91% appearing a single time and less than 3.5% taken by the ten largest. This CDR3 has 14 amino acids. Trimming left V 4 bases short and J 3 bases short, with 12 bases between. Looked up from germline, CDR1 is LGHDT and CDR2 is YNNKEL (reference sequence). Participants' reported clinical history set cohort assignment. Contact with a PCR-confirmed or clinician-diagnosed COVID-19 case occurred within 2 weeks of entry. The chain uses TRBV3-1 (or the pseudogene TRBV3-2) and TRBJ1-1; D call uncertain. The receptor was isolated from a woman aged 45-65 years who had been exposed to COVID-19. The sequenced sample consisted of PBMCs or T cells enriched from blood (not recorded which). CDR3 DNA sequence: TGTGCCAGCAGCCGCGAGGCCCGGGACACTGAAGCTTTCTTT. It encodes CASSREARDTEAFF.